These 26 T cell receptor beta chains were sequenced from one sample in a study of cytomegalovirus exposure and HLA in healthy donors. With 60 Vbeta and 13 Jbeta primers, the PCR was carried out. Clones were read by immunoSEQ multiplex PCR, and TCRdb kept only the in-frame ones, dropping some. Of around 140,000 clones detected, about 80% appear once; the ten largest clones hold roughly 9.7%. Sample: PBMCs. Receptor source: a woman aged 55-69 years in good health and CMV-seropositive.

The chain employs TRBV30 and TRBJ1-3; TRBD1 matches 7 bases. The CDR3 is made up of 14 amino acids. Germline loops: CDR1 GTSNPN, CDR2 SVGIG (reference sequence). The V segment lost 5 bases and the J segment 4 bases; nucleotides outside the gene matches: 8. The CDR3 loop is CAWGLGQDGNTIYF. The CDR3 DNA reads TGTGCCTGGGGACTTGGACAGGACGGAAACACCATATATTTT.

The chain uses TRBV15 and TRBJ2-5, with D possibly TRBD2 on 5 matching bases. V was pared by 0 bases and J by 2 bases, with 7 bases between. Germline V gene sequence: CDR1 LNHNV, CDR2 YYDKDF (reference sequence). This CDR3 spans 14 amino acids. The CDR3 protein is CATSRDRGQETQYF. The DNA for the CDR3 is TGTGCCACCAGCAGAGATCGCGGGCAAGAGACCCAGTACTTC. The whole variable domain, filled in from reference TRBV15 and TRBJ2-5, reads DAMVIQNPRYQVTQFGKPVTLSCSQTLNHNVMYWYQQKSSQAPKLLFHYYDKDFNNEADTPDNFQSRRPNTSFCFLDIRSPGLGDTAMYLCATSRDRGQETQYFGPGTRLLVL.

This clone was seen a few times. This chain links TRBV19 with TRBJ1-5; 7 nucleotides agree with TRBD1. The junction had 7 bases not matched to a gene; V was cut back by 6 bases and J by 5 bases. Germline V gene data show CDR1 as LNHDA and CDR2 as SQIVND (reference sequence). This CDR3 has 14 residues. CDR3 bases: TGTGCCAGTAGGAACGACAGGGCGGATCAGCCCCAGCATTTT. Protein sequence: CASRNDRADQPQHF.

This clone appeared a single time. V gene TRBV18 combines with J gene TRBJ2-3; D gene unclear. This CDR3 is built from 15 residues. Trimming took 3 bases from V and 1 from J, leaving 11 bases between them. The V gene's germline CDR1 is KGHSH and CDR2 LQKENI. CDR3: CASSPRGVGTDTQYF. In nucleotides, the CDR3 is TGTGCCAGCTCACCCCGTGGAGTGGGCACAGATACGCAGTATTTT.

The CDR3 loop is CASSATGDTGELFF. The CDR3 nucleotides are TGTGCCAGCAGCGCGACAGGGGACACCGGGGAGCTGTTTTTT. The chain has TRBV9 and TRBJ2-2; TRBD1 matches at 8 bases. V lost 3 bases and J lost 3; bases outside the gene matches: 1. CDR1 is SGDLS, CDR2 YYNGEE, per germline. The CDR3 loop spans 14 amino acids.

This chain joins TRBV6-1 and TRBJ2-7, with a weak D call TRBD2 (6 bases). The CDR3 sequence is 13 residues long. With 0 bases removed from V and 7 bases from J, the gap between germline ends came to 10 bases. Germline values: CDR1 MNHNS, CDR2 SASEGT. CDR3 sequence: CASSEARREEQYF. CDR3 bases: TGTGCCAGCAGTGAAGCGAGGAGGGAGGAGCAGTACTTC.

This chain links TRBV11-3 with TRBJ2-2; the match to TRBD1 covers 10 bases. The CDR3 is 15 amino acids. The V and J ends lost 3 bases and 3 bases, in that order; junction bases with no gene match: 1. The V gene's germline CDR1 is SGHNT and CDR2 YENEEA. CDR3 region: CASSLDRGYTGELFF. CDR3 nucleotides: TGTGCCAGCAGCTTGGACAGGGGGTACACCGGGGAGCTGTTTTTT.

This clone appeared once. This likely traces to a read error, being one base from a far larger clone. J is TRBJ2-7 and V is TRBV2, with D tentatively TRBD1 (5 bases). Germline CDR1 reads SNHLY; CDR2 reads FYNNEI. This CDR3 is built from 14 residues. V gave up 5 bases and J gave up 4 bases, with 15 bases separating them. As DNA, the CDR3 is TGTGCCAGCAGTCAATCACAGGCGATATACGAGCAGTACTTC. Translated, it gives CASSQSQAIYEQYF.

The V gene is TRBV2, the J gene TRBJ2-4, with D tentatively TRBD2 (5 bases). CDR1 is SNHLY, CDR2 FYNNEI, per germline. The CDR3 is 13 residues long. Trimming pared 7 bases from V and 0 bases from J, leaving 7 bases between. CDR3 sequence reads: CASNGLAKNIQYF. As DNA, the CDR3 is TGTGCCAGCAACGGACTAGCCAAAAACATTCAGTACTTC.

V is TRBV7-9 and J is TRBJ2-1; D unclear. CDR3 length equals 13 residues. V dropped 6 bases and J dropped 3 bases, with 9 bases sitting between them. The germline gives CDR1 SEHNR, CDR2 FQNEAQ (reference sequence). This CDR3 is CASRAPSYNEQFF. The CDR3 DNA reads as TGTGCCAGCAGGGCCCCTAGCTACAATGAGCAGTTCTTC.

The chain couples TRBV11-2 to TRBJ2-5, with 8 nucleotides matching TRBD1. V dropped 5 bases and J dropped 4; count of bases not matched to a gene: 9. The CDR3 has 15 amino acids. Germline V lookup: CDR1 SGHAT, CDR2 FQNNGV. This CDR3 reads CASSPVGQAPETQYF. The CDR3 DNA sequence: TGTGCCAGCAGCCCGGTGGGACAGGCTCCAGAGACCCAGTACTTC.

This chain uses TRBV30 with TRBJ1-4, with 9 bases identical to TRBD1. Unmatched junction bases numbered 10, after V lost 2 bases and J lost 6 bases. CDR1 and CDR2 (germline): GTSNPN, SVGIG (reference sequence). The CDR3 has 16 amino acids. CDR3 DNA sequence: TGTGCCTGGAGTAGGGACAGGGAAATCTTGGATGAAAAACTGTTTTTT. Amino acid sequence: CAWSRDREILDEKLFF. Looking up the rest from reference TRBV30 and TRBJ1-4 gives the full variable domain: SQTIHQWPATLVQPVGSPLSLECTVEGTSNPNLYWYRQAAGRGLQLLFYSVGIGQISSEVPQNLSASRPQDRQFILSSKKLLLSDSGFYLCAWSRDREILDEKLFFGSGTQLSVL.

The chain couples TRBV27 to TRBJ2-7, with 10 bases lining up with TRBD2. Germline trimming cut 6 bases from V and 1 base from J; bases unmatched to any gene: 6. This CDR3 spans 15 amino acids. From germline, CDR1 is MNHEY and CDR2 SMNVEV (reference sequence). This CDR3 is CASRSAGGRSYEQYF. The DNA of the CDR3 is TGTGCCAGCAGGTCAGCGGGAGGGCGTTCCTACGAGCAGTACTTC.

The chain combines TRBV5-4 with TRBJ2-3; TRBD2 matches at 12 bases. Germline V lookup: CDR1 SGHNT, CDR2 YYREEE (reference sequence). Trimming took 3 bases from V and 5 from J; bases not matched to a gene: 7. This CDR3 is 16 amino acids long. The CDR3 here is CASSSTSGRIGDTQYF. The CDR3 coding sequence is TGTGCCAGCAGCTCAACTAGCGGGAGGATCGGAGATACGCAGTATTTT.

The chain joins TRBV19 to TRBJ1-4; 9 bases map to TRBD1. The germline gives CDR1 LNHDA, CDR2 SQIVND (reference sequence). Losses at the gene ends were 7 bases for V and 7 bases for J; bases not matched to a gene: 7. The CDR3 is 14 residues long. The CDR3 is CASIGTGTTEKLFF. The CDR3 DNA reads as TGTGCCAGTATTGGGACAGGGACGACTGAAAAACTGTTTTTT. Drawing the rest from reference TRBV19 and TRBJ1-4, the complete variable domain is DGGITQSPKYLFRKEGQNVTLSCEQNLNHDAMYWYRQDPGQGLRLIYYSQIVNDFQKGDIAEGYSVSREKKESFPLTVTSAQKNPTAFYLCASIGTGTTEKLFFGSGTQLSVL.

The CDR3 region has the DNA TGCGCCAGCAGCTCGGCGGGCGCAGAGACCCAGTACTTC. As protein: CASSSAGAETQYF. The rearrangement joins TRBV5-1 to TRBJ2-5; TRBD2 is a possible D gene (5 bases). CDR3 length: 13 residues. The germline gives CDR1 SGHRS, CDR2 YFSETQ. The V and J ends lost 3 bases and 4 bases respectively, with 10 bases between them. The entire variable domain, with the rest obtained from reference TRBV5-1 and TRBJ2-5, is as follows: KAGVTQTPRYLIKTRGQQVTLSCSPISGHRSVSWYQQTPGQGLQFLFEYFSETQRNKGNFPGRFSGRQFSNSRSEMNVSTLELGDSALYLCASSSAGAETQYFGPGTRLLVL.

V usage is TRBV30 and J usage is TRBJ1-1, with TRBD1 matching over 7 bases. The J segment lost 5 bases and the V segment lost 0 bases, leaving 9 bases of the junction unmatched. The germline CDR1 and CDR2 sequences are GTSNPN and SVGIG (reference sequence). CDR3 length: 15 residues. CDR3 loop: CAWSVFGVRGTEAFF. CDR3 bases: TGTGCCTGGAGTGTATTTGGTGTCAGGGGGACTGAAGCTTTCTTT.

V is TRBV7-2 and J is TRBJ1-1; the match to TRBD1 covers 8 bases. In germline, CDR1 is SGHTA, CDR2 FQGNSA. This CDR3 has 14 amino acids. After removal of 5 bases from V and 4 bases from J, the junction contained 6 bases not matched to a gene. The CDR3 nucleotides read TGTGCCAGCAGCAACGGACAGGGACGCACTGAAGCTTTCTTT. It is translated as CASSNGQGRTEAFF.

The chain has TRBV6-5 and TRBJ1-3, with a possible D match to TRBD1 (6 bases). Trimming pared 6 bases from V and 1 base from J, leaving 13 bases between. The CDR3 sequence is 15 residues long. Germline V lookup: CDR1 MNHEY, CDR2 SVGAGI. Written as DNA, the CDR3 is TGTGCCAGCAGCACTACAGGGCAATCTGGAAACACCATATATTTT. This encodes CASSTTGQSGNTIYF.

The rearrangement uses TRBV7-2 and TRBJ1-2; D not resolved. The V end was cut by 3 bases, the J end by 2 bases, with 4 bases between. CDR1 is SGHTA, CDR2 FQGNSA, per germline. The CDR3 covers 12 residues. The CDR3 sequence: CASSLSNYGYTF. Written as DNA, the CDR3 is TGTGCCAGCAGCTTGTCGAACTATGGCTACACCTTC.

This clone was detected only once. CDR3 nucleotides: TGTGCCAGCAGCTTCGGGACTAGCGGGAGGAGCTCCTACGAGCAGTACTTC. Translated: CASSFGTSGRSSYEQYF. The chain employs TRBV11-3 and TRBJ2-7; 15 nucleotides line up with TRBD2. Germline-derived CDR1 and CDR2 are SGHNT and YENEEA. After removal of 3 bases from V and 0 bases from J, the junction contained 3 bases not matched to a gene. This CDR3 spans 17 amino acids.

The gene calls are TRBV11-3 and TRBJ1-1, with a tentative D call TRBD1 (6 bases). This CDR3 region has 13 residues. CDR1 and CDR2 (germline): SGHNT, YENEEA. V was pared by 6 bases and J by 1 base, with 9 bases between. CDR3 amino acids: CASSRGRNTEAFF. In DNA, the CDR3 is TGTGCCAGCAGTAGGGGGAGGAACACTGAAGCTTTCTTT.

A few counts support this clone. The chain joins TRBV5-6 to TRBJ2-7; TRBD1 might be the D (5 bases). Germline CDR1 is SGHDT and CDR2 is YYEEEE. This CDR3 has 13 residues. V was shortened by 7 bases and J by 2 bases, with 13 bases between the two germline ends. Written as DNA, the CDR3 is TGTGCCAGCTGTATAAAAGGGGCCTACGAGCAGTACTTC. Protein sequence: CASCIKGAYEQYF.

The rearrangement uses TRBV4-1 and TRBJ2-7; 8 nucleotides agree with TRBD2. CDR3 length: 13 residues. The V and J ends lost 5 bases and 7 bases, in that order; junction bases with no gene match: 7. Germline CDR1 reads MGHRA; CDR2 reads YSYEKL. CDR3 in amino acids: CASSSSGRDEQYF. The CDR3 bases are TGCGCCAGCAGCTCAAGCGGGAGAGATGAGCAGTACTTC.

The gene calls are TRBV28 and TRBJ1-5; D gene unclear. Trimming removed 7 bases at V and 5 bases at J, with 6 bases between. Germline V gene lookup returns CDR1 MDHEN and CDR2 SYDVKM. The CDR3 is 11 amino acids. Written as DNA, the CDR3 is TGTGCCAGCATGTCGGATCAGCCCCAGCATTTT. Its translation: CASMSDQPQHF.

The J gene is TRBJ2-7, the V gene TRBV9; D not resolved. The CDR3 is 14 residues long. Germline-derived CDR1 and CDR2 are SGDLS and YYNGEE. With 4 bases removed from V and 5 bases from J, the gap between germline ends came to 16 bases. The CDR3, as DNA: TGTGCCAGCAGCTCTACAGATTTCAACCACGAGCAGTACTTC. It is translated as CASSSTDFNHEQYF.